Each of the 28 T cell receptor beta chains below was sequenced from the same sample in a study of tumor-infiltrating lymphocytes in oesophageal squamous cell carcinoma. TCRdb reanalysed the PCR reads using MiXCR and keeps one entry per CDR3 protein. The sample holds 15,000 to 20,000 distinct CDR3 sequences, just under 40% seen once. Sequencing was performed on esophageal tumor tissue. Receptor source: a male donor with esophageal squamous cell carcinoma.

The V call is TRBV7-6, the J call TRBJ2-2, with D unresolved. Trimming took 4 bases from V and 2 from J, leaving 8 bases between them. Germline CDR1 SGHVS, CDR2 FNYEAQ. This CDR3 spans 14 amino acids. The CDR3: CASSSFLNTGELFF. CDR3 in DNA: TGTGCCAGCAGCTCCTTTTTAAACACCGGGGAGCTGTTTTTT.

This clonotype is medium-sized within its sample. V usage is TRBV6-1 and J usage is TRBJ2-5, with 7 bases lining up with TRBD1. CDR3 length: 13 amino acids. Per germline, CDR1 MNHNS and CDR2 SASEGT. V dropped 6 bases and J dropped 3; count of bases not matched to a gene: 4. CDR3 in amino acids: CASRTGTEETQYF. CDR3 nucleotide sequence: TGTGCCAGCAGAACCGGGACAGAAGAGACCCAGTACTTC.

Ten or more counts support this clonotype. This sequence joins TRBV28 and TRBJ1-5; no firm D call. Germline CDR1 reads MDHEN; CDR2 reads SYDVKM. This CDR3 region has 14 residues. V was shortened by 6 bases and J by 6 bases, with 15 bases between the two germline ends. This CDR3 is CASRKSGEGQPQHF. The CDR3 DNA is TGTGCCAGCAGAAAAAGCGGGGAAGGTCAGCCCCAGCATTTT.

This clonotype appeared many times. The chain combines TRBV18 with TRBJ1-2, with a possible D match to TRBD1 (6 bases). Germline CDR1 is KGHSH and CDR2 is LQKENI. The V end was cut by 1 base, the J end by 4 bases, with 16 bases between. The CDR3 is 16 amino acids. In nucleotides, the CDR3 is TGTGCCAGCTCACCACAGCAGGGGACCACGAGCTATGGCTACACCTTC. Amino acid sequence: CASSPQQGTTSYGYTF.

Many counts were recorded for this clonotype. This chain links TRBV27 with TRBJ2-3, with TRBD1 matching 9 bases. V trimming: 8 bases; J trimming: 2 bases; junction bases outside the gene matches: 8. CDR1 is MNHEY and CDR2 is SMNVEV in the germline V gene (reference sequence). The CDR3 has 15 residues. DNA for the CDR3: TGTGCCAGCGCATCCTGGGACAGGGTCACAGATACGCAGTATTTT. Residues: CASASWDRVTDTQYF.

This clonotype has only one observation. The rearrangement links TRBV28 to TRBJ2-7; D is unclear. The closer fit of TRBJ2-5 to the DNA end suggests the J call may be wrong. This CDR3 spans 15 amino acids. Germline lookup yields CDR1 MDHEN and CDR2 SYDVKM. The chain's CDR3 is CASSSSLNFLETQYF. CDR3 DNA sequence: TGTGCCAGCAGTTCCTCCCTTAATTTCTTGGAGACCCAGTACTTC.

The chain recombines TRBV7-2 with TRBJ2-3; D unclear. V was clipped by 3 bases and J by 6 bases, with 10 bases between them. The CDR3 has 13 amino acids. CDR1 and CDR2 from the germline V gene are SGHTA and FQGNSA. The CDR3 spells CASSLRAWDTQYF. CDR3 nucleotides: TGTGCCAGCAGCTTGAGAGCCTGGGATACGCAGTATTTT.

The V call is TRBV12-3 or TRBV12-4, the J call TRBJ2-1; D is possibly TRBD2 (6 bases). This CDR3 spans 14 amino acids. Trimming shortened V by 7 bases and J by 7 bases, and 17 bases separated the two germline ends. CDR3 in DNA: TGTGCCAGCATCCAGGAGGGAGGATCGAATGAGCAGTTCTTC. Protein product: CASIQEGGSNEQFF.

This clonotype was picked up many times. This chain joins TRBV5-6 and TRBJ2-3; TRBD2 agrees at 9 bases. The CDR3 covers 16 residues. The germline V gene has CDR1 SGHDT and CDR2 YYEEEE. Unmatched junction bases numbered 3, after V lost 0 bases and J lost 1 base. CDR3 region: CASSLGTSVRTDTQYF. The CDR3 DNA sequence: TGTGCCAGCAGCTTGGGGACTAGCGTCCGCACAGATACGCAGTATTTT.

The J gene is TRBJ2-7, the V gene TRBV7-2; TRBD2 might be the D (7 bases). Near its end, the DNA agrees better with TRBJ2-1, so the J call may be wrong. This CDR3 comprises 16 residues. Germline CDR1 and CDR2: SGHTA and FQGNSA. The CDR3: CASREGGVVSYNEQFF. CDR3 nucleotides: TGTGCCAGCAGGGAGGGGGGGGTTGTCTCCTACAATGAGCAGTTCTTC.

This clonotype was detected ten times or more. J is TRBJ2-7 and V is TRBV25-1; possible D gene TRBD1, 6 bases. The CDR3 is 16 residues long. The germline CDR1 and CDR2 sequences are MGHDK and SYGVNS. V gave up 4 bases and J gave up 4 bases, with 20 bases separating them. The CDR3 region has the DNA TGTGCCAGCAGTGCCTCTACAGGGAAGGGGTTATACGAGCAGTACTTC. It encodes CASSASTGKGLYEQYF.

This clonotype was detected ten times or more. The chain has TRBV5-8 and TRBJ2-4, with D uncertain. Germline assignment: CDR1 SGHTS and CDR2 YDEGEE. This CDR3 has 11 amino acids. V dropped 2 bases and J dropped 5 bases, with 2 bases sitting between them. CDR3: CASSFENIQYF. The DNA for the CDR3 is TGTGCCAGCAGCTTTGAAAACATTCAGTACTTC.

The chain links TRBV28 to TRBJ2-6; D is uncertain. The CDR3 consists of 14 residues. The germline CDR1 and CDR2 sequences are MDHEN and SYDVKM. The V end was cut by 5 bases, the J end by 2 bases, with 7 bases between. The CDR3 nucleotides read TGTGCCAGCAGTATAGTGGCTGGGGCCAACGTCCTGACTTTC. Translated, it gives CASSIVAGANVLTF.

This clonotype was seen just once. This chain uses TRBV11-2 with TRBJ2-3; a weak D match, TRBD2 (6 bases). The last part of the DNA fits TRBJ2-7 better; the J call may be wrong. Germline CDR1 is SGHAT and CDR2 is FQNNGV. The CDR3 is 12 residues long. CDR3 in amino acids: CASTSAGGKQYF. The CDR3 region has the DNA TGTGCCAGCACCTCGGCGGGCGGGAAGCAGTACTTC.

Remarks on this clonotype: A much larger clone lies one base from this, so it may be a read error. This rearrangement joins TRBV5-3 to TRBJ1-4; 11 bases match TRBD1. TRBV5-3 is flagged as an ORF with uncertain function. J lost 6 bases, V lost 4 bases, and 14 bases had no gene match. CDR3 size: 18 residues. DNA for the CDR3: TGTGCCAGAAGCGTCTGGACAGGGGGCCCTCACCTCGATGAAAAACTGTTTTTT. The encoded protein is CARSVWTGGPHLDEKLFF.

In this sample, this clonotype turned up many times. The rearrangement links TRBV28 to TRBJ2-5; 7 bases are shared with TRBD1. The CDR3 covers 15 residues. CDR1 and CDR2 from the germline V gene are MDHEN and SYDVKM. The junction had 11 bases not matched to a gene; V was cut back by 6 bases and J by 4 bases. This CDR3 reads CASRMTGMWRETQYF. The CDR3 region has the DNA TGTGCCAGCAGGATGACAGGGATGTGGCGAGAGACCCAGTACTTC. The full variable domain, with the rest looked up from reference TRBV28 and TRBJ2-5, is DVKVTQSSRYLVKRTGEKVFLECVQDMDHENMFWYRQDPGLGLRLIYFSYDVKMKEKGDIPEGYSVSREKKERFSLILESASTNQTSMYLCASRMTGMWRETQYFGPGTRLLVL.

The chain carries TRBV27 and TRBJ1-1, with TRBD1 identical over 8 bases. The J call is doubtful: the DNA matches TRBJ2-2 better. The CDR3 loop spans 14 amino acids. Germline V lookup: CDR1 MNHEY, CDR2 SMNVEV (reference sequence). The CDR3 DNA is TGTGCCAGCAGTCACGCAGGGGGCAACGGGGAGCTGTTTTTT. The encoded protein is CASSHAGGNGELFF.

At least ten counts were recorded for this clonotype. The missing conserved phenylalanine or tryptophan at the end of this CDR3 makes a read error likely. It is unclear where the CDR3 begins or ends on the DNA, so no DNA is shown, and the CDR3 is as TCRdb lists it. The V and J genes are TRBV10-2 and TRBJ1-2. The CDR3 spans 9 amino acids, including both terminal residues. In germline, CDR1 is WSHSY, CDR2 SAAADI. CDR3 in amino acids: CASSESPSS.

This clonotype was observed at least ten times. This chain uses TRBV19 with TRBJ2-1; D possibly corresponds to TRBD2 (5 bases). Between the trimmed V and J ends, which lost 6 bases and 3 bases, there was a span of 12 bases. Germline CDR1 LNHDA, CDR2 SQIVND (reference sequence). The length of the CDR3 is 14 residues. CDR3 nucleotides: TGTGCCAGTAGCCAGGACTCGTTCTACAATGAGCAGTTCTTC. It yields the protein CASSQDSFYNEQFF. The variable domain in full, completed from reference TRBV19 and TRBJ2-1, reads DGGITQSPKYLFRKEGQNVTLSCEQNLNHDAMYWYRQDPGQGLRLIYYSQIVNDFQKGDIAEGYSVSREKKESFPLTVTSAQKNPTAFYLCASSQDSFYNEQFFGPGTRLTVL.

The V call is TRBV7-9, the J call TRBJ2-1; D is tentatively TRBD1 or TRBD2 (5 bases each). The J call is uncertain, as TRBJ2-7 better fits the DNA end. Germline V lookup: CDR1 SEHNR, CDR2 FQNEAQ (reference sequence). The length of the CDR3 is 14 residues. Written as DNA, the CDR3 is TGTGCCAGCAGCTTACTGGGGGAGTCCTACGAGCAGTACTTC. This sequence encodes CASSLLGESYEQYF.

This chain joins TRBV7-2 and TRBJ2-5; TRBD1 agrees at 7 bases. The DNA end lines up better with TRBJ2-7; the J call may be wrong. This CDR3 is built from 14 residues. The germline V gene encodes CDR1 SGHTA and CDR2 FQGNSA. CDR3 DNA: TGTGCCAGCAGCTTAGGAGGGGGCGCCTACGAGCAGTACTTC. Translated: CASSLGGGAYEQYF.

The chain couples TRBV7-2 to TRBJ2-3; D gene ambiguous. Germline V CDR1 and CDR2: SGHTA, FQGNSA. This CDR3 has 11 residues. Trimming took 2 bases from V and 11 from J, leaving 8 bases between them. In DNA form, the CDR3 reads TGTGCCAGCAGCTTACTAGGCGGGCAGTATTTT. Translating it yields CASSLLGGQYF.

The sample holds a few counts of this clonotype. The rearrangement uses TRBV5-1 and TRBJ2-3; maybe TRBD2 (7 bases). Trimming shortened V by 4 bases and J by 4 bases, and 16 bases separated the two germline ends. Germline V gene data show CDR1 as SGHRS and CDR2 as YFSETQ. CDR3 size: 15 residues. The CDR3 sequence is CASSPGGPVSDTQYF. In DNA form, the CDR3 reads TGCGCCAGCAGCCCCGGGGGGCCGGTGTCAGATACGCAGTATTTT.

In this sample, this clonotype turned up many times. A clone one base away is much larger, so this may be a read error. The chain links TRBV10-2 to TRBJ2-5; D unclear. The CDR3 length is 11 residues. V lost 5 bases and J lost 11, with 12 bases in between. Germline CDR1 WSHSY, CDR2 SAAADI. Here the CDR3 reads CASSIDNEQYF. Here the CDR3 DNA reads TGCGCCAGCAGTATCGACAATGAGCAGTACTTC.

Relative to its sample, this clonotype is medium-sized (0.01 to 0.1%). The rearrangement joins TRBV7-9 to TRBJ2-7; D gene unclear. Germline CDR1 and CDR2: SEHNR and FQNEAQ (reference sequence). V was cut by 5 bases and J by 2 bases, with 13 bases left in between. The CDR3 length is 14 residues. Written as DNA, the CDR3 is TGTGCCAGCAGCCAAAGGTCGTCAACCTACGAGCAGTACTTC. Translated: CASSQRSSTYEQYF.

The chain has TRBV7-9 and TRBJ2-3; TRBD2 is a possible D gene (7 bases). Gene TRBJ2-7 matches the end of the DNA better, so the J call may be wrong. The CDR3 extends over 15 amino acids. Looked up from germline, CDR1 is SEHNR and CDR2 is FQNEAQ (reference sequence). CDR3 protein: CASSLEGGFSYEQYF. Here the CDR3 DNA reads TGTGCCAGCAGCTTAGAGGGGGGGTTCTCCTACGAGCAGTACTTC.

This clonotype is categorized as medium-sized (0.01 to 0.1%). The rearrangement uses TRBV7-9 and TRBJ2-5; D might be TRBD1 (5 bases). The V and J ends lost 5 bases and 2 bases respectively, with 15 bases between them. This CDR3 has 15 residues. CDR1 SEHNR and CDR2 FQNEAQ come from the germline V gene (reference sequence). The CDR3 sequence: CASSPIRTSQETQYF. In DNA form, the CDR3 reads TGTGCCAGCAGCCCCATCCGGACATCTCAAGAGACCCAGTACTTC. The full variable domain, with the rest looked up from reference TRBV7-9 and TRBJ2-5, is DTGVSQNPRHKITKRGQNVTFRCDPISEHNRLYWYRQTLGQGPEFLTYFQNEAQLEKSRLLSDRFSAERPKGSFSTLEIQRTEQGDSAMYLCASSPIRTSQETQYFGPGTRLLVL.

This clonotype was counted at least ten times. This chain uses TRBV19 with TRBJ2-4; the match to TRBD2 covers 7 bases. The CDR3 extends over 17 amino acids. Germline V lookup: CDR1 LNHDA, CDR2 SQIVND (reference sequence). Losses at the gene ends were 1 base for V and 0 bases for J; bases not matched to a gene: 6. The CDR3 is CASSIGGGLLAKNIQYF. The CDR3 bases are TGTGCCAGTAGTATAGGGGGGGGACTCTTAGCCAAAAACATTCAGTACTTC.